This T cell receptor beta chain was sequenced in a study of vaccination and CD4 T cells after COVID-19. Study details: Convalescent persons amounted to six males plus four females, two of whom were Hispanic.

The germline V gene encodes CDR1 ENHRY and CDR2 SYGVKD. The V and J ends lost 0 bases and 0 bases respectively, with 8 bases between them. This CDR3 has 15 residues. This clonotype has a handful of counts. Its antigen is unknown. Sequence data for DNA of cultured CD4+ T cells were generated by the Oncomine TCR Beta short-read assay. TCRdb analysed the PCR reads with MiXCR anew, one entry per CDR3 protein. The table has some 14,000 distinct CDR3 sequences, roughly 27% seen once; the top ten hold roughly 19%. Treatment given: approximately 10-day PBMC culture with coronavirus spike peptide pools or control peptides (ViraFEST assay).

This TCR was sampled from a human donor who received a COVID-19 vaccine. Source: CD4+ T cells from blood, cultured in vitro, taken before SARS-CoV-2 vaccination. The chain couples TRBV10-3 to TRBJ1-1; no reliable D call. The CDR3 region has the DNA TGTGCCATCAGTGAGTCGGGCTGGGTGAACACTGAAGCTTTCTTT. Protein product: CAISESGWVNTEAFF.